The clone carrying this TCR beta chain was recorded a few times. Assay: immunoSEQ multiplex PCR; the TCRdb copy retains only in-frame clones and omits some. The sample yields approximately 170,000 clones, about 89% seen once. The data were obtained in a study of blood T cell repertoires in COVID-19. Study background: In each case, the material was cDNA or gDNA derived from T cells, B-cell-depleted T cells, or PBMCs.

This CDR3 region has 16 residues. Unmatched junction bases numbered 9, after V lost 4 bases and J lost 2 bases. The germline V gene encodes CDR1 KGHSH and CDR2 LQKENI. This sequence was found in a man younger than 30 who had recovered from COVID-19. The chain joins TRBV18 to TRBJ1-2, with TRBD1 matching over 8 bases. Sequenced: peripheral blood. The CDR3 DNA follows: TGTGCCAGCTCACTAGGCGACAGGGGAAACAACTATGGCTACACCTTC. Its translation is CASSLGDRGNNYGYTF.